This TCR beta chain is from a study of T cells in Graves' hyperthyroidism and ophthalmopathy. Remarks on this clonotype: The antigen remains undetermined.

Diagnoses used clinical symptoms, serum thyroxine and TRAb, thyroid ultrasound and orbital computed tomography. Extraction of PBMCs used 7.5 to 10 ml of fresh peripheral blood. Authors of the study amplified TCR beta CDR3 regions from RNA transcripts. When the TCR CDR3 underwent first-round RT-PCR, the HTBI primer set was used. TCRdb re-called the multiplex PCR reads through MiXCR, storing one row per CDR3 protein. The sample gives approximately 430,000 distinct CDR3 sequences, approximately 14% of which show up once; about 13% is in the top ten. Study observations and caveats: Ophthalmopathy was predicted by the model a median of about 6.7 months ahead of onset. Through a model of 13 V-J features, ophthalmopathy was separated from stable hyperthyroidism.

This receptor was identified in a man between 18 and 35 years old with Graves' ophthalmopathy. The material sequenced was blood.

CDR3 loop: CASVDVFGYNSPLHF. The CDR3 nucleotides are TGTGCCAGCGTGGACGTGTTCGGCTATAATTCACCCCTCCACTTT. This chain uses TRBV6-1 with TRBJ1-6; D unresolved. The CDR3 runs to 15 residues. The germline gives CDR1 MNHNS, CDR2 SASEGT. Trimming shortened V by 8 bases and J by 3 bases, and 14 bases separated the two germline ends.